This T cell receptor (beta chain) was identified during a study of identical twins. This clonotype was observed many times. A single record per CDR3 protein comes from TCRdb applying MiXCR to the 5' RACE reads. Among around 140,000 distinct CDR3 sequences listed, approximately 4% were seen once. V gave up 1 base and J gave up 5 bases, with 8 bases separating them. This CDR3 contains 13 residues. Germline CDR1 reads SGHAT; CDR2 reads FQNNGV. The sequencing input was memory T cells sorted from blood. The V and J genes are TRBV11-2 and TRBJ2-5; the D is unclear. This receptor was taken from a man aged 18 to 35 in good health. This CDR3 reads CASSLGHRETQYF. CDR3 nucleotide sequence: TGTGCCAGCAGCTTAGGGCATCGGGAGACCCAGTACTTC.